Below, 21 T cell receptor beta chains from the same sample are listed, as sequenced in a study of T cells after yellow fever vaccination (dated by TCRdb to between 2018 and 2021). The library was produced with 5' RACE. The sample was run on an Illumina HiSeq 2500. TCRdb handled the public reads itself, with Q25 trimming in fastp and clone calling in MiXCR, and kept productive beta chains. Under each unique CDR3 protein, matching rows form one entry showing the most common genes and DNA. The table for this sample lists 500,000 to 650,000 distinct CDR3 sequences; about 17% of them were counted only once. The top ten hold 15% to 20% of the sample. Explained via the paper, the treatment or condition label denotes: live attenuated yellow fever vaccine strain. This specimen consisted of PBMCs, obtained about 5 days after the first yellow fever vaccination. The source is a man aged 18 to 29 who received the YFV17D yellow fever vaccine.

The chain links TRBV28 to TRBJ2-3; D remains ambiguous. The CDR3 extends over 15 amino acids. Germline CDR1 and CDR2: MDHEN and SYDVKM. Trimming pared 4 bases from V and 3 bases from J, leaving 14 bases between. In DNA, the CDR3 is TGTGCCAGCAGTTCGGTCGAGGAATTAACAGATACGCAGTATTTT. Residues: CASSSVEELTDTQYF.

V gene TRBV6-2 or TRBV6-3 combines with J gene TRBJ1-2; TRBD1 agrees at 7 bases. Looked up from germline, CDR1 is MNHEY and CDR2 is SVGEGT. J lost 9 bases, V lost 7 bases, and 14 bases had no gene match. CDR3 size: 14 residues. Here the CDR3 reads CASTWGQRLGSYTF. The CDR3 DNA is TGTGCCAGCACCTGGGGACAGCGCCTCGGAAGCTACACCTTC.

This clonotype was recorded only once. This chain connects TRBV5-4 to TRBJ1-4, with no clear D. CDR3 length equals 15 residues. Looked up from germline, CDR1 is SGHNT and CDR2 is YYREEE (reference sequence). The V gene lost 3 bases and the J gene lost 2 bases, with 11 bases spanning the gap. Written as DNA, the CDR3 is TGTGCCAGCAGCTCAGGTCGGCATACTAATGAAAAACTGTTTTTT. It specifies CASSSGRHTNEKLFF.

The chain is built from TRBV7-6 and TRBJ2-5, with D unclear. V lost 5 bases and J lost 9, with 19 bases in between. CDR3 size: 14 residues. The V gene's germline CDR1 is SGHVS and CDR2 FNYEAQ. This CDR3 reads CASSPRSPGVSQYF. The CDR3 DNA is TGTGCCAGCAGCCCGCGCTCCCCTGGGGTGTCCCAGTACTTC.

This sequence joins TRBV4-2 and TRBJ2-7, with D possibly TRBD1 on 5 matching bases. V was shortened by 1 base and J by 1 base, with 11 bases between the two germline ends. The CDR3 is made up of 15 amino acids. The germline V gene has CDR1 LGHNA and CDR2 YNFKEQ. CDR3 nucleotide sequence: TGTGCCAGCAGCCAAGTTGATCAGGGTTCCTACGAGCAGTACGTC. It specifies CASSQVDQGSYEQYV.

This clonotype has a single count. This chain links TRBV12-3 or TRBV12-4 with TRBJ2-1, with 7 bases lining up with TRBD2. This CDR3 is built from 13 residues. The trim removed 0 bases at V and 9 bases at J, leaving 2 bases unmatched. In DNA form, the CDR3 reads TGTGCCAGCAGTTTAGCGGGGGGGGGTGAGCAGTTCTTC. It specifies CASSLAGGGEQFF.

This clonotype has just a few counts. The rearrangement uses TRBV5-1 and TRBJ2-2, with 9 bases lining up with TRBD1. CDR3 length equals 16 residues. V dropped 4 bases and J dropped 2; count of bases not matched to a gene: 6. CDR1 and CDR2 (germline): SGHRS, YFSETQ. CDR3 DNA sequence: TGCGCCAGCAGCCCCCGGGACAGGGACAACACCGGGGAGCTGTTTTTT. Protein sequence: CASSPRDRDNTGELFF.

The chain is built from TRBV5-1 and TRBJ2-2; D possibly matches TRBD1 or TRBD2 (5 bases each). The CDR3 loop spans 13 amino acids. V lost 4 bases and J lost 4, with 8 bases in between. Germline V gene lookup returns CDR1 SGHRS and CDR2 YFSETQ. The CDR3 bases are TGCGCCAGCAGCCCCGGGACCACCGGGGAGCTGTTTTTT. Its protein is CASSPGTTGELFF.

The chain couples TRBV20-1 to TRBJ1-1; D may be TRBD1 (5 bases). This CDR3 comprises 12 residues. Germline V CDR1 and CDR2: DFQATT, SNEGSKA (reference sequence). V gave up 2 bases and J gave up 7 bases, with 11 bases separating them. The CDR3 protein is CSARRSTVEAFF. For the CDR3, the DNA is TGCAGTGCTAGACGCTCGACAGTTGAAGCTTTCTTT.

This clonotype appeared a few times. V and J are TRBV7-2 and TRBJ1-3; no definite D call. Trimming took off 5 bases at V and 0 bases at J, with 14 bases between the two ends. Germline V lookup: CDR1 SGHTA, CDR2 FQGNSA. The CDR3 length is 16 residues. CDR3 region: CASSPRRLYSGNTIYF. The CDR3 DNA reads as TGTGCCAGCAGCCCAAGACGGCTTTACTCTGGAAACACCATATATTTT.

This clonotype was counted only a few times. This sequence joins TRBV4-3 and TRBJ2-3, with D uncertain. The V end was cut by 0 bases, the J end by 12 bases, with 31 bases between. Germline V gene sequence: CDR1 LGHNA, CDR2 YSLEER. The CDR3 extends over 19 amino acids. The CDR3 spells CASSQDNAFRLGGIPKQYF. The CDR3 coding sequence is TGCGCCAGCAGCCAAGATAACGCATTTAGGCTCGGCGGCATCCCTAAACAGTATTTT.

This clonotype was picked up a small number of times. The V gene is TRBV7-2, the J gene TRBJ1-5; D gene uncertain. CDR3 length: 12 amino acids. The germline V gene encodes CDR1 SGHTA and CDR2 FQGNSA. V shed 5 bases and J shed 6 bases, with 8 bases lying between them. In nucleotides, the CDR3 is TGTGCCAGCAGCCGGGAGGCTCAGCCCCAGCATTTT. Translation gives CASSREAQPQHF.

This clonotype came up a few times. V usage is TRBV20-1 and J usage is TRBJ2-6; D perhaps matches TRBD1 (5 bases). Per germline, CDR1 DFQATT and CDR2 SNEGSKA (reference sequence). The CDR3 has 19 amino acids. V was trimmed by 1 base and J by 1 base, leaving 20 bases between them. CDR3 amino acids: CSARVGGQGGTSGANVLTF. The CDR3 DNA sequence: TGCAGTGCTAGAGTGGGTGGCCAGGGCGGTACTTCTGGGGCCAACGTCCTGACTTTC.

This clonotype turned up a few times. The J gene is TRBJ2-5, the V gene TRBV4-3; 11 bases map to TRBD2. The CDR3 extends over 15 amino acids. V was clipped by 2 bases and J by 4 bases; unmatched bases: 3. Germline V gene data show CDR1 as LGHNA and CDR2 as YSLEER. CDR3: CASSQNSGGGETQYF. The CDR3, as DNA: TGCGCCAGCAGCCAAAATAGCGGGGGGGGAGAGACCCAGTACTTC.

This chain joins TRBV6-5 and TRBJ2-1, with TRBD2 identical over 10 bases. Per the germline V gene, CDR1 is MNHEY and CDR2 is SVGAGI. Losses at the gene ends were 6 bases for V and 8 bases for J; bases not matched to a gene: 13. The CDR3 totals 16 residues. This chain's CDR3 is CASRALVAGGGDEQFF. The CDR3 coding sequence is TGTGCCAGCAGGGCCCTGGTAGCGGGGGGTGGCGATGAGCAGTTCTTC.

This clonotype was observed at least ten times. CDR3 amino acids: CASSFPNTGELFF. The DNA for the CDR3 is TGTGCCAGCAGTTTCCCGAACACCGGGGAGCTGTTTTTT. V usage is TRBV28 and J usage is TRBJ2-2; D call uncertain. Germline assignment: CDR1 MDHEN and CDR2 SYDVKM. The CDR3 is 13 residues long. Trimming took off 3 bases at V and 0 bases at J, with 2 bases between the two ends.

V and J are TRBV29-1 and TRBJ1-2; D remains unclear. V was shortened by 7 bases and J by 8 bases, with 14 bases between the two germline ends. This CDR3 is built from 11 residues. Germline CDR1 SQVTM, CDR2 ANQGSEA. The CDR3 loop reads CSALDPSGYTF. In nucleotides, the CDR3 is TGCAGCGCTCTGGACCCTTCCGGCTACACCTTC. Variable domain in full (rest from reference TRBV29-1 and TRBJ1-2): SAVISQKPSRDICQRGTSLTIQCQVDSQVTMMFWYRQQPGQSLTLIATANQGSEATYESGFVIDKFPISRPNLTFSTLTVSNMSPEDSSIYLCSALDPSGYTFGSGTRLTVV.

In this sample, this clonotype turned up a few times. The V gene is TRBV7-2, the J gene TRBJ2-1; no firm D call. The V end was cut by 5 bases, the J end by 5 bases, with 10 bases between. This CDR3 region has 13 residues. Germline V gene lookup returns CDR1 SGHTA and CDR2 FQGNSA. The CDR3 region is CASSPVWHNEQFF. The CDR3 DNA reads TGTGCCAGCAGCCCCGTGTGGCACAATGAGCAGTTCTTC.

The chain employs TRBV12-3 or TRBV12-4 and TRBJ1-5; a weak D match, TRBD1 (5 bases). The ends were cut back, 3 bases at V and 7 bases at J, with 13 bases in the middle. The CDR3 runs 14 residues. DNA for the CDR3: TGTGCCAGCAGTTTTGGGGCCGGTGGGCAGCCCCAGCATTTT. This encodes CASSFGAGGQPQHF.

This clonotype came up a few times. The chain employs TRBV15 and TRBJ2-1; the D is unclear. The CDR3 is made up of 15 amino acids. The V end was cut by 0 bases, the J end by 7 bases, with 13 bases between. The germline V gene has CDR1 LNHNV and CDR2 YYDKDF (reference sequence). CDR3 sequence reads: CATSRDPAAPNEQFF. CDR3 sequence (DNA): TGTGCCACCAGCAGAGACCCCGCCGCTCCTAATGAGCAGTTCTTC. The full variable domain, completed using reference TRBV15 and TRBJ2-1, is DAMVIQNPRYQVTQFGKPVTLSCSQTLNHNVMYWYQQKSSQAPKLLFHYYDKDFNNEADTPDNFQSRRPNTSFCFLDIRSPGLGDTAMYLCATSRDPAAPNEQFFGPGTRLTVL.

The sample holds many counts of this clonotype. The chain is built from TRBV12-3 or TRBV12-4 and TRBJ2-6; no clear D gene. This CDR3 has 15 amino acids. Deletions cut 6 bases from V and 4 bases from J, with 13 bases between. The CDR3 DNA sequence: TGTGCCAGCAGCCCCCCAGCGTTCGGGGCCAACGTCCTGACTTTC. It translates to CASSPPAFGANVLTF.